This T cell receptor (beta chain) originates from a study of regulatory and conventional T cells in RAG deficiency. Method: immunoSEQ multiplex PCR; TCRdb's copy keeps in-frame clones and lacks some. Here the sample spans 30,000 to 40,000 clones, around 76% being singletons. Conventional CD4+ T cells were sorted from blood as CD25-low CD127-high cells. Between the trimmed V and J ends, which lost 0 bases and 0 bases, there was a span of 9 bases. Germline-derived CDR1 and CDR2 are GTSNPN and SVGIG (reference sequence). The length of the CDR3 is 15 residues. These data were also filed under a second study, of regulatory T cells. That report notes: The primer mix had 52 TRBV and 13 TRBJ primers.

This TCR derives from a human donor in good health. V is TRBV30 and J is TRBJ1-3, with D unresolved. The sample comprised CD4+ effector T cells sorted from blood. This CDR3 reads CAWSVLGNSGNTIYF. For the CDR3, the DNA is TGTGCCTGGAGTGTACTAGGCAACTCTGGAAACACCATATATTTT.